These 7 T cell receptor beta chains were all obtained from the same sample, sequenced in a study of blood T cell repertoires in COVID-19 (dated by TCRdb to about 2020). Libraries were constructed by the immunoSEQ multiplex PCR assay. Entries here come from immuneACCESS through TCRdb and include only in-frame sequences with V and J called. Some clones fail to appear in such tables; in the studies checked, an unresolved V gene covers under half of the shortfall, and the cause of the remainder is unknown. The sample has around 220,000 clones on record, 70% to 90% of them singletons. The ten most abundant clones make up 6.5% to 9% of the sample. The sequencing sample was made of PBMCs or T cells enriched from blood (not recorded which). Receptors were obtained from a woman in her thirties or forties with acute COVID-19.

V and J are TRBV7-9 and TRBJ1-1; the match to TRBD1 covers 9 bases. This CDR3 is 12 amino acids long. Germline assignment: CDR1 SEHNR and CDR2 FQNEAQ (reference sequence). The V and J ends lost 8 bases and 3 bases, in that order; junction bases with no gene match: 1. CDR3 residues: CASGDRDTEAFF. The CDR3 DNA reads TGTGCCAGCGGGGACAGGGACACTGAAGCTTTCTTT.

V and J are TRBV6-1 and TRBJ1-1, with D possibly TRBD1 on 5 matching bases. Trimming stripped 2 bases from V and 0 bases from J, with 13 bases between. Germline V gene sequence: CDR1 MNHNS, CDR2 SASEGT. The CDR3 extends over 16 amino acids. CDR3 region: CASSERMGLLNTEAFF. The CDR3 DNA is TGTGCCAGCAGTGAAAGGATGGGGCTCCTGAACACTGAAGCTTTCTTT.

The rearrangement links TRBV2 to TRBJ2-2, with D perhaps matching TRBD2 (6 bases). The CDR3 length is 15 residues. The germline V and J ends were trimmed by 4 bases and 7 bases, with 16 bases remaining between them. Germline values: CDR1 SNHLY, CDR2 FYNNEI. The CDR3 is CASSALGGVSGELFF. CDR3 DNA: TGTGCCAGCAGTGCCCTGGGCGGGGTTAGCGGGGAGCTGTTTTTT.

The chain combines TRBV2 with TRBJ2-3; 11 positions match TRBD1. Germline V gene sequence: CDR1 SNHLY, CDR2 FYNNEI. The CDR3 length is 14 residues. The J segment lost 4 bases and the V segment lost 4 bases, leaving 1 base of the junction unmatched. The DNA for the CDR3 is TGTGCCAGCAGTGGGGACAGGGGGGCAGATACGCAGTATTTT. Translated: CASSGDRGADTQYF.

This clone was seen a single time. This chain uses TRBV3-1 (or the pseudogene TRBV3-2) with TRBJ1-2, with D uncertain. Trimming took off 3 bases at V and 3 bases at J, with 26 bases between the two ends. CDR3 size: 19 residues. Germline CDR1 reads LGHDT; CDR2 reads YNNKEL (reference sequence). The CDR3 region has the DNA TGTGCCAGCAGCCAGAGGGCCTGGAGTGAGTCTTCGGTAGACTATGGCTACACCTTC. This translates into CASSQRAWSESSVDYGYTF.

Comments on this clone: The sample has other DNA sequences that encode this CDR3 too. This rearrangement joins TRBV6-5 to TRBJ1-4; the D is unclear. V dropped 0 bases and J dropped 7 bases, with 6 bases sitting between them. The CDR3 is made up of 13 amino acids. Germline loops: CDR1 MNHEY, CDR2 SVGAGI. The CDR3 loop reads CASSYSRAEKLFF. CDR3 in DNA: TGTGCCAGCAGTTACTCGAGAGCTGAAAAACTGTTTTTT.

This clone was detected ten times or more. The chain employs TRBV6-6 and TRBJ2-7; 10 nucleotides match TRBD1. V lost 6 bases to trimming and J lost 7 bases; unmatched junction nucleotides: 9. Germline CDR1 is MNHNY and CDR2 is SVGAGI (reference sequence). The CDR3 spans 14 residues. CDR3 protein: CASRPTGGSGEQYF. The CDR3 DNA reads TGTGCCAGCAGGCCGACAGGGGGCTCAGGGGAGCAGTACTTC.